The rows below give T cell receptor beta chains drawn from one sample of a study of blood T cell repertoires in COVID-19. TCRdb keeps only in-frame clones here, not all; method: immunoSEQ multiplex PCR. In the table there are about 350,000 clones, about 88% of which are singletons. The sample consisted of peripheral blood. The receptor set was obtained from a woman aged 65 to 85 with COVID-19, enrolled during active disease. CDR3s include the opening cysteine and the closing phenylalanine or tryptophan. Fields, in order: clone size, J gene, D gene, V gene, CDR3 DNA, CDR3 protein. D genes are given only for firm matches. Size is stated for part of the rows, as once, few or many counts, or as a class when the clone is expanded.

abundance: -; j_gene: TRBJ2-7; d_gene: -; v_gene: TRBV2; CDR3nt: TGTGCCAGCATGAACCTCGGGGTAGTCGGGTTCTACGAGCAGTACTTC; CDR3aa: CASMNLGVVGFYEQYF
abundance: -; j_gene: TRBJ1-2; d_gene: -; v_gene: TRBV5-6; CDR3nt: TGTGCCAGCAGGAACCGGGAAAACTATGGCTACACCTTC; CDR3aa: CASRNRENYGYTF
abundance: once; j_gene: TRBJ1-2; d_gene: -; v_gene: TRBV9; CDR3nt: TGTGCCAGCAGCGATCCATACTATGGCTACACCTTC; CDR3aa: CASSDPYYGYTF
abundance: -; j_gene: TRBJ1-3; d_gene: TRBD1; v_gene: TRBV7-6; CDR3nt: TGTGCCAGCAGCTTAAGCACAGGGGGTCTATCTGGAAACACCATATATTTT; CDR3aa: CASSLSTGGLSGNTIYF
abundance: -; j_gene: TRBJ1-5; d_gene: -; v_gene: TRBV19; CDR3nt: TGTGCCAGTAGCGACGGGCGGGGATGGAGCAATCAGCCCCAGCATTTT; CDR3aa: CASSDGRGWSNQPQHF
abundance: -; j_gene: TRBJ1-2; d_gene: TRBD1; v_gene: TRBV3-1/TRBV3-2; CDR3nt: TGTGCCAGCAGCCGGACAGGGTATGGCTACACCTTC; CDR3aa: CASSRTGYGYTF
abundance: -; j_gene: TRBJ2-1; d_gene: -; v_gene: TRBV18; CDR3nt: TGTGCCAGCTCACCACGAATATTTAGGGCTAGCGCAACCTACAATGAGCAGTTCTTC; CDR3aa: CASSPRIFRASATYNEQFF
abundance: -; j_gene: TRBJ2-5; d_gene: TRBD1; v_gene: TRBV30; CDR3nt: TGTGCCTGGAGTAGGGGGCCCCAAGAGACCCAGTACTTC; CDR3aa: CAWSRGPQETQYF
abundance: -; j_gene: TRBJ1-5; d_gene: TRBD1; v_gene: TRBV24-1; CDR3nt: TGTGCCACCAGTGTACCCCGGGACAGGGGGCCGGCCAATCAGCCCCAGCATTTT; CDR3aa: CATSVPRDRGPANQPQHF
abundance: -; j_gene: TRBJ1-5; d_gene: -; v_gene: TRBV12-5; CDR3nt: TGTGCTAGTGGTTTGGCCGAGGGCAATCAGCCCCAGCATTTT; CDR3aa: CASGLAEGNQPQHF
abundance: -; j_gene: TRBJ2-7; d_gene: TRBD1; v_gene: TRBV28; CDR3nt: TGTGCCAGCAGGCCCACAGGGGTTAAATACGAGCAGTACTTC; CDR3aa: CASRPTGVKYEQYF
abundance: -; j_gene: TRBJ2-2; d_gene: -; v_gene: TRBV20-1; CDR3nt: TGCAGTGCCCCTCAGGGCGGGGAGCTGTTTTTT; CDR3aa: CSAPQGGELFF
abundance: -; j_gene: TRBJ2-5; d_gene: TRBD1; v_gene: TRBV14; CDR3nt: TGTGCCAGCAGCCAAGCGGGACAGGGCCTGGAGACCCAGTACTTC; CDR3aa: CASSQAGQGLETQYF
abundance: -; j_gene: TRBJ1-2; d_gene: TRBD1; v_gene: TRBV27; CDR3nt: TGTGCCAGCAGTTCCACGACAGGGTGGTTCTATGGCTACACCTTC; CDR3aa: CASSSTTGWFYGYTF
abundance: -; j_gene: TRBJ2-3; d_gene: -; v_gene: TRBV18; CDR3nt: TGTGCCAGCTCACCAGGCGCAGGGGCCGAAGATACGCAGTATTTT; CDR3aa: CASSPGAGAEDTQYF
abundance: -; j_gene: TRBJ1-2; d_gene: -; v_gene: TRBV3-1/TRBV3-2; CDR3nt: TGTGCCAGCAGCCAATTGAGGGTCGGCTACACCTTC; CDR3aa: CASSQLRVGYTF
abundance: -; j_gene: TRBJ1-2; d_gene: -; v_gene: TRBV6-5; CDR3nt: TGTGCCAGCAGTCTGGTTGGAGATGGCTACACCTTC; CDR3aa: CASSLVGDGYTF
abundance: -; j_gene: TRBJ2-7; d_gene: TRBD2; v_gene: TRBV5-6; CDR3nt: TGTGCCAGCAGCTCGACAGAAGGACTAGCGCTATCCTACGAGCAGTACTTC; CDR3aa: CASSSTEGLALSYEQYF
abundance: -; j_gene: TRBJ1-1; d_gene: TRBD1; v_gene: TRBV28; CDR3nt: TGTGCCAGCAGTGCCGGGACAGCGAGCGGGACTGAAGCTTTCTTT; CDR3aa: CASSAGTASGTEAFF
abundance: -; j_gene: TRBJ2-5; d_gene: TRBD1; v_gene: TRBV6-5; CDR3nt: TGTGCCAGCAGCTTGACAGGGGGGTCGAGGGAGACCCAGTACTTC; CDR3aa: CASSLTGGSRETQYF
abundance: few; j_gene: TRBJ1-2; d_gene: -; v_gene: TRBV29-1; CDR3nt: TGCAGCGTTGATAGTAGGGGTGACTATGGCTACACCTTC; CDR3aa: CSVDSRGDYGYTF
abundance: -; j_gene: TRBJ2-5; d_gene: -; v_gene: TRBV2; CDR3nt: TGTGCCAGCAGTGATAGGGCGGGACGCGGAGAGACCCAGTACTTC; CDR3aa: CASSDRAGRGETQYF
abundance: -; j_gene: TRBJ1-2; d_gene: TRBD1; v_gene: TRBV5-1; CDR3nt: TGCGCCAGCAGCTACTCGACAGGGTCGAACTATGGCTACACCTTC; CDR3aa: CASSYSTGSNYGYTF
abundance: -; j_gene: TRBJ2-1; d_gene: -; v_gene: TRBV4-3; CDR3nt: TGCGCCAGCAGCCAAGTTTCTTTCTTTTACCTCGGGACTCCTGTAAATGAGCAGTTCTTC; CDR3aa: CASSQVSFFYLGTPVNEQFF
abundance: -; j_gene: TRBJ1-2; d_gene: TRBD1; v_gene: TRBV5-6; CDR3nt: TGTGCCAGCAGTTACCTGACAGGGGGCGATGGCTACACCTTC; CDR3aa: CASSYLTGGDGYTF
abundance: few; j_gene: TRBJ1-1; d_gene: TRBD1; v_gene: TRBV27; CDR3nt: TGTGCCAGCAGTTCAGGGGGCGCGGGCACTGAAGCTTTCTTT; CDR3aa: CASSSGGAGTEAFF
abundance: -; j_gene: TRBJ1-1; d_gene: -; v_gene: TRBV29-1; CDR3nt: TGCAGCGTGACAGACATGAACACTGAAGCTTTCTTT; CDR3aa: CSVTDMNTEAFF
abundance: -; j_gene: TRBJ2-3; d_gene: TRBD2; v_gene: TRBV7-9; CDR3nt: TGTGCCAGCAGCCCCCTAACGGGACTAGCTCCTTACTATACGCAGTATTTT; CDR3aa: CASSPLTGLAPYYTQYF
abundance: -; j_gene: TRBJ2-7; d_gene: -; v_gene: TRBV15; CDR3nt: TGTGCCACCAGCAGAGAGCCAAGCCCCGTTTACGAGCAGTACTTC; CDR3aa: CATSREPSPVYEQYF
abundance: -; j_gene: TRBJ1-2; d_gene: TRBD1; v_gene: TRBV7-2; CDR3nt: TGTGCCAGCAGCAGACAGGGGGAAGATGGTGGCTACACCTTC; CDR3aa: CASSRQGEDGGYTF
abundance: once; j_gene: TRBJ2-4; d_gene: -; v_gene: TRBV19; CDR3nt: TGTGCCAGTAGTATATCGGACACCTGGGTCAAAAACATTCAGTACTTC; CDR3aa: CASSISDTWVKNIQYF
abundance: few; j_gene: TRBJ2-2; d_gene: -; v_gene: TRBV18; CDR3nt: TGTGCCAGCTCGCCCCTGGGCGGGGAGGCGACCGGGGAGCTGTTTTTT; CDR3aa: CASSPLGGEATGELFF
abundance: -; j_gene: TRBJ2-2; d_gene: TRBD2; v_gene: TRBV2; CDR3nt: TGTGCCAGCAGTCCCCGGGGAGCGGGGAGCACCGGGGAGCTGTTTTTT; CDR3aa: CASSPRGAGSTGELFF
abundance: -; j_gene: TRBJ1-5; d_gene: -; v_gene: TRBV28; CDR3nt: TGTGCCAGCAGCCCAGGAGGCGCGAATCAGCCCCAGCATTTT; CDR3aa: CASSPGGANQPQHF
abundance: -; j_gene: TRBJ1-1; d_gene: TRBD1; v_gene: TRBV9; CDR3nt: TGTGCCAGCAGCGTAGTAGGGGGCCAGAACACTGAAGCTTTCTTT; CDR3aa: CASSVVGGQNTEAFF
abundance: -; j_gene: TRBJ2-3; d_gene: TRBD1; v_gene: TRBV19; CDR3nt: TGTGCCAGCAGGGACAGAGTAACAGATACGCAGTATTTT; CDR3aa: CASRDRVTDTQYF
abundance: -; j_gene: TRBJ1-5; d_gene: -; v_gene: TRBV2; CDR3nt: TGTGCCAGCAGTGAGCAGAGCAATCAGCCCCAGCATTTT; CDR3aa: CASSEQSNQPQHF
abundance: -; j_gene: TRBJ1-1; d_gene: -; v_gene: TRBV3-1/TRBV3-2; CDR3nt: TGTGCCAGCAGCCCGGACAGTTCGAACACTGAAGCTTTCTTT; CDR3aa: CASSPDSSNTEAFF
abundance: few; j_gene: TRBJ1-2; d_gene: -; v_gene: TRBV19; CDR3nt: TGTGCCAGTAGTTCCCAACGCGGCGATGGCTACACCTTC; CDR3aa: CASSSQRGDGYTF
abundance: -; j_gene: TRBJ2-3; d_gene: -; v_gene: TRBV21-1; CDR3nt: TGTGCCAGCAGCAAACGCGGGTACGGGAACATCTCAAATACGCAGTATTTT; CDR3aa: CASSKRGYGNISNTQYF
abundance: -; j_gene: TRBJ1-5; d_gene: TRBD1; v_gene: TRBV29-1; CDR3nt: TGCAGCGTTGGAGATCCAGGGGGTGGTCAGCCCCAGCATTTT; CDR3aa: CSVGDPGGGQPQHF
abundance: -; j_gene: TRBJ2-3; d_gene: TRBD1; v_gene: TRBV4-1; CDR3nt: TGCGCCAGCAGCCAGACAGGGGGTTCAGATACGCAGTATTTT; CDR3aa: CASSQTGGSDTQYF
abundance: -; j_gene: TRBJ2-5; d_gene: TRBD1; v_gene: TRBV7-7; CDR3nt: TGTGCCAGCAGCTCGGGGACAGGTGGGCAAGAGACCCAGTACTTC; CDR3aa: CASSSGTGGQETQYF
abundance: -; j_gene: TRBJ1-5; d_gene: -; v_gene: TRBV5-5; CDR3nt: TGTGCCAGCAGCTCTACAGGGAATCAGCCCCAGCATTTT; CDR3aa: CASSSTGNQPQHF
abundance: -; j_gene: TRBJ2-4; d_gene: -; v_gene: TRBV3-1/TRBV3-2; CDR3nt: TGTGCCAGCAGCCCACGGGACTTGGGCATTCAGTACTTC; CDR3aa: CASSPRDLGIQYF
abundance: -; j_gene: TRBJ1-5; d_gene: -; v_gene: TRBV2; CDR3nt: TGTGCCAGCAGTAAGCTACAGGGTTACTTCAATCAGCCCCAGCATTTT; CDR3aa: CASSKLQGYFNQPQHF
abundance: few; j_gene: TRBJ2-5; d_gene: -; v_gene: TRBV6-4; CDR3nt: TGTGCCAGCAGCCTGACTAGGAATAAGGCGGAGACCCAGTACTTC; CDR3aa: CASSLTRNKAETQYF
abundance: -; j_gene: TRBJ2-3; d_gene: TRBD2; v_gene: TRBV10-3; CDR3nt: TGTGCCACCAAAGGGTCCTCTAGCGGGGGGGCAACAGATACGCAGTATTTT; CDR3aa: CATKGSSSGGATDTQYF
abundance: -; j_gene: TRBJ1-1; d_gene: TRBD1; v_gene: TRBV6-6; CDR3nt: TGTGCCAGCCAACCGGGACAGGGCAACACTGAAGCTTTCTTT; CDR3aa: CASQPGQGNTEAFF
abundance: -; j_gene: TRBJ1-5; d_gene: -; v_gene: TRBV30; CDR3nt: TGTGCCTGGATTGGGCTGGGGAGGCGGAGCAATCAGCCCCAGCATTTT; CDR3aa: CAWIGLGRRSNQPQHF
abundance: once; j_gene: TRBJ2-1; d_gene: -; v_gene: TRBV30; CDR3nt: TGTGCCTGGGGGCTAGCGACTGAGCAGTTCTTC; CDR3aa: CAWGLATEQFF
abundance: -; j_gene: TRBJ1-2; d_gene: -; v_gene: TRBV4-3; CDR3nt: TGCGCCAGCAGCCAAGGATACGCAGGGGAGAGTGGCTACACCTTC; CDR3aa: CASSQGYAGESGYTF
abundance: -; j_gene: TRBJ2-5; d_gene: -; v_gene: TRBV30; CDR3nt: TGTGCCTGGAGGGCAGGGTTCTTAGAGACCCAGTACTTC; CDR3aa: CAWRAGFLETQYF
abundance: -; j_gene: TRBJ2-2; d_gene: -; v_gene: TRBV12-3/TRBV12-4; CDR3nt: TGTGCCAGCAGACCTGAGAGGACCGGGGAGCTGTTTTTT; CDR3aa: CASRPERTGELFF
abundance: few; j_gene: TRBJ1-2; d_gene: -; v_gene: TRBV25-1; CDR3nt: TGTGCCAGCAGTATACCTGCAGGGGTCGGTGTCTATGGCTACACCTTC; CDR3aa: CASSIPAGVGVYGYTF